A single sample is the source of the 28 T cell receptor beta chains below, sequenced in a study of Tregs in tolerant kidney transplant recipients. Repertoires were generated with immunoSEQ multiplex PCR, while TCRdb's copy carries only in-frame clones and drops some. Altogether under 95,000 clones are present, around 93% being singletons, with the ten largest covering roughly 0.35%. This specimen was Tregs from blood, taken before the transplant. The source of these receptors is a human donor who received a combined kidney and bone marrow transplant.

The chain joins TRBV19 to TRBJ2-7; 9 nucleotides match TRBD2. V shed 8 bases and J 3 bases; nucleotides not matched to a gene: 11. CDR3 size: 15 residues. From germline, CDR1 is LNHDA and CDR2 SQIVND (reference sequence). CDR3 region: CASRNIAGAFYEQYF. The CDR3 nucleotides read TGTGCCAGTCGAAACATAGCGGGAGCTTTCTACGAGCAGTACTTC.

V and J are TRBV19 and TRBJ2-1, with 9 nucleotides matching TRBD2. This CDR3 region has 15 residues. Trimming cost V 5 bases and J 3 bases; bases outside gene matches: 5. In germline, CDR1 is LNHDA, CDR2 SQIVND (reference sequence). The CDR3 spells CASSLAGAGYNEQFF. The CDR3, as DNA: TGTGCCAGTAGTTTAGCGGGAGCCGGCTACAATGAGCAGTTCTTC. Together with reference TRBV19 and TRBJ2-1, the CDR3 gives the full variable domain: DGGITQSPKYLFRKEGQNVTLSCEQNLNHDAMYWYRQDPGQGLRLIYYSQIVNDFQKGDIAEGYSVSREKKESFPLTVTSAQKNPTAFYLCASSLAGAGYNEQFFGPGTRLTVL.

This clone was found once. The conserved closing phenylalanine or tryptophan is absent in this CDR3, likely reflecting a read error. No DNA is shown, since the ends of the CDR3 on it are uncertain; the CDR3 is the one TCRdb lists. This chain joins TRBV18 and TRBJ1-2; the table's D call, TRBD1, has no DNA check behind it. The CDR3 totals 12 residues, both ends included. Looked up from germline, CDR1 is KGHSH and CDR2 is LQKENI. CDR3 in amino acids: CASSINGDSRIV.

The chain joins TRBV9 to TRBJ2-5, with 9 bases identical to TRBD2. Per germline, CDR1 SGDLS and CDR2 YYNGEE. Trimming at V came to 4 bases and at J to 1 base, leaving 11 bases not matched to a gene. The CDR3 is 17 residues long. The CDR3 DNA reads TGTGCCAGCAGCCCCGGTGCGGGAGGGTGGAGCCAAGAGACCCAGTACTTC. This translates into CASSPGAGGWSQETQYF.

V usage is TRBV6-1 and J usage is TRBJ1-1; no reliable D call. This CDR3 contains 13 residues. CDR1 and CDR2 from the germline V gene are MNHNS and SASEGT. V shed 7 bases and J shed 0 bases, with 9 bases lying between them. Here the CDR3 DNA reads TGTGCCAGCACCGGCAACATGAACACTGAAGCTTTCTTT. It specifies CASTGNMNTEAFF.

The chain recombines TRBV7-3 with TRBJ1-2; D gene ambiguous. This CDR3 spans 13 amino acids. Germline-derived CDR1 and CDR2 are SGHTA and FQGTGA. Deletions cut 6 bases from V and 4 bases from J, with 12 bases between. The CDR3 DNA reads TGTGCCAGCAGTCCCGATCCTTTCTATGGCTACACCTTC. Translation: CASSPDPFYGYTF.

The chain is built from TRBV9 and TRBJ1-3; a possible D gene is TRBD1 (6 bases). Trimming removed 7 bases at V and 0 bases at J, with 17 bases between. This CDR3 has 16 residues. From germline, CDR1 is SGDLS and CDR2 YYNGEE. The CDR3 nucleotides read TGTGCCAGCGGCCCAGGACAGCAACACTCTGGAAACACCATATATTTT. Protein sequence: CASGPGQQHSGNTIYF.

The chain employs TRBV29-1 and TRBJ2-1; D is possibly TRBD2 (5 bases). The germline V and J ends were trimmed by 4 bases and 8 bases, with 9 bases remaining between them. Germline CDR1 and CDR2: SQVTM and ANQGSEA. This CDR3 comprises 11 residues. CDR3 residues: CSVGSRDEQFF. CDR3 DNA: TGCAGCGTTGGGTCGAGGGATGAGCAGTTCTTC.

The chain couples TRBV11-1 to TRBJ2-7; D is ambiguous. The germline V gene encodes CDR1 SGHAT and CDR2 FQDESV (reference sequence). The CDR3 length is 12 residues. With 8 bases removed from V and 0 bases from J, the gap between germline ends came to 8 bases. The CDR3: CASHSSSYEQYF. CDR3 coding DNA: TGTGCCAGCCACTCCAGCTCCTACGAGCAGTACTTC. The full variable domain, with the rest looked up from reference TRBV11-1 and TRBJ2-7, is EAEVAQSPRYKITEKSQAVAFWCDPISGHATLYWYRQILGQGPELLVQFQDESVVDDSQLPKDRFSAERLKGVDSTLKIQPAELGDSAMYLCASHSSSYEQYFGPGTRLTVT.

This clone was detected only once. DNA of the CDR3: TGTGCCAGCAGCGTAGTGGGCTCTGGGGCCAACGTCCTGACTTTC. This encodes CASSVVGSGANVLTF. The rearrangement links TRBV9 to TRBJ2-6; no firm D call. The CDR3 runs 15 residues. Germline loops: CDR1 SGDLS, CDR2 YYNGEE. V shed 0 bases and J shed 0 bases, with 4 bases lying between them.

The rearrangement links TRBV5-1 to TRBJ2-1; 9 bases map to TRBD1. This CDR3 is built from 15 residues. The germline CDR1 and CDR2 sequences are SGHRS and YFSETQ. Trimming took 2 bases from V and 5 from J; bases not matched to a gene: 5. This CDR3 is CASSLGQGLNNEQFF. CDR3 in DNA: TGCGCCAGCAGCTTAGGACAGGGGCTTAACAATGAGCAGTTCTTC.

This chain joins TRBV4-3 and TRBJ1-5; 10 bases match TRBD1. The CDR3 has 19 amino acids. The trim removed 0 bases at V and 1 base at J, leaving 9 bases unmatched. The V gene's germline CDR1 is LGHNA and CDR2 YSLEER. CDR3: CASSQERGQGKISNQPQHF. The CDR3 DNA follows: TGCGCCAGCAGCCAAGAGAGGGGACAGGGGAAAATCAGCAATCAGCCCCAGCATTTT.

With regard to this clone: At one boundary the junction diverges from the germline segment, which might be a read error. DNA of the CDR3: TGTGCCAACAGTTACACAGCGACAGTCTCCCAAGAGACCCAGTACTTC. It is translated as CANSYTATVSQETQYF. The chain has TRBV6-5 and TRBJ2-5; a weak D match, TRBD1 (5 bases). CDR1 and CDR2 (germline): MNHEY, SVGAGI. The CDR3 contains 16 residues.

V gene TRBV7-9 combines with J gene TRBJ1-1; the match to TRBD1 covers 9 bases. Trimming took 4 bases from V and 0 from J; bases not matched to a gene: 6. The CDR3 has 16 residues. The V gene's germline CDR1 is SEHNR and CDR2 FQNEAQ (reference sequence). CDR3 nucleotide sequence: TGTGCCAGCAGCTCAGGGACAGGGTTTATGAACACTGAAGCTTTCTTT. As protein: CASSSGTGFMNTEAFF.

The chain combines TRBV10-3 with TRBJ2-1, with TRBD1 identical over 9 bases. CDR1 is ENHRY and CDR2 is SYGVKD in the germline V gene. V dropped 4 bases and J dropped 1; count of bases not matched to a gene: 11. The CDR3 sequence is 18 residues long. The CDR3 coding sequence is TGTGCCATCAGTGGACTGAACCCGACAGGGGGATCCTACAATGAGCAGTTCTTC. Translated, it gives CAISGLNPTGGSYNEQFF.

This chain links TRBV4-2 with TRBJ1-5; no reliable D call. Per germline, CDR1 LGHNA and CDR2 YNFKEQ. The ends were cut back, 0 bases at V and 6 bases at J, with 6 bases in the middle. CDR3 length equals 13 residues. The CDR3 spells CASSQDEGQPQHF. In DNA, the CDR3 is TGTGCCAGCAGCCAAGATGAGGGTCAGCCCCAGCATTTT.

The chain employs TRBV30 and TRBJ2-3; D is uncertain. Trimming pared 2 bases from V and 0 bases from J, leaving 18 bases between. This CDR3 is 17 amino acids long. Germline CDR1 and CDR2: GTSNPN and SVGIG (reference sequence). The CDR3 region is CAWSIWNSRASTDTQYF. In DNA, the CDR3 is TGTGCCTGGAGTATTTGGAATAGCCGTGCTAGCACAGATACGCAGTATTTT.

This clone was observed a single time. The chain carries TRBV5-4 and TRBJ2-1; 11 bases agree with TRBD2. CDR1 and CDR2 from the germline V gene are SGHNT and YYREEE (reference sequence). The CDR3 runs 16 residues. The ends lost 5 bases at V and 0 bases at J; junction bases unmatched: 4. The CDR3 nucleotides read TGTGCCAGCAGACTGGGGACTAGCGGCTCCTACAATGAGCAGTTCTTC. Its translation: CASRLGTSGSYNEQFF. Full variable domain (outside the CDR3, taken from reference TRBV5-4 and TRBJ2-1): ETGVTQSPTHLIKTRGQQVTLRCSSQSGHNTVSWYQQALGQGPQFIFQYYREEENGRGNFPPRFSGLQFPNYSSELNVNALELDDSALYLCASRLGTSGSYNEQFFGPGTRLTVL.

The V call is TRBV27, the J call TRBJ1-2; D gene ambiguous. The CDR3 has 13 residues. Germline lookup yields CDR1 MNHEY and CDR2 SMNVEV (reference sequence). The V and J ends lost 5 bases and 0 bases respectively, with 7 bases between them. The CDR3 coding sequence is TGTGCCAGCAGTCGGAATGCTAACTATGGCTACACCTTC. It specifies CASSRNANYGYTF.

The chain couples TRBV7-7 to TRBJ2-3, with D possibly TRBD2 on 6 matching bases. The CDR3 consists of 15 residues. Germline V CDR1 and CDR2: SSHAT, FNYEAQ (reference sequence). The V end lost 5 bases, the J end lost 5 bases, and 17 bases lay between the germline ends. The CDR3 protein is CASSQGTAEGDTQYF. Here the CDR3 DNA reads TGTGCCAGCAGCCAAGGGACTGCCGAGGGAGATACGCAGTATTTT.

The CDR3 DNA is TGTGCCAGTAGTATCTGGTCCTCAGAGAATCAGCCCCAGCATTTT. This codes for CASSIWSSENQPQHF. V is TRBV19 and J is TRBJ1-5; no clear D gene. Trimming took off 3 bases at V and 4 bases at J, with 13 bases between the two ends. CDR3 length equals 15 residues. The germline V gene encodes CDR1 LNHDA and CDR2 SQIVND (reference sequence). Complete variable domain (other parts from reference TRBV19 and TRBJ1-5): DGGITQSPKYLFRKEGQNVTLSCEQNLNHDAMYWYRQDPGQGLRLIYYSQIVNDFQKGDIAEGYSVSREKKESFPLTVTSAQKNPTAFYLCASSIWSSENQPQHFGDGTRLSIL.

The gene calls are TRBV7-2 and TRBJ2-5, with D uncertain. This CDR3 spans 14 amino acids. Germline values: CDR1 SGHTA, CDR2 FQGNSA. Trimming shortened V by 2 bases and J by 2 bases, and 9 bases separated the two germline ends. CDR3 protein: CASSLMSLQETQYF. DNA for the CDR3: TGTGCCAGCAGCTTAATGTCTTTGCAAGAGACCCAGTACTTC.

Concerning this clone itself: Other DNA sequences in the sample encode the same CDR3. The chain is built from TRBV11-2 and TRBJ2-1; D perhaps matches TRBD1 (6 bases). CDR1 is SGHAT and CDR2 is FQNNGV in the germline V gene. The CDR3 is 17 amino acids. Trimming removed 8 bases from V and 3 bases from J, with 23 bases in between. CDR3 sequence: CASASLGGQGFYNEQFF. The CDR3 DNA is TGTGCCAGCGCAAGCTTAGGGGGTCAGGGATTCTACAATGAGCAGTTCTTC.

This sequence joins TRBV18 and TRBJ2-3; tentative D call: TRBD1 (6 bases). The CDR3 is 15 residues long. V lost 6 bases and J 0 bases, leaving 13 bases between the germline ends. Germline lookup yields CDR1 KGHSH and CDR2 LQKENI. The CDR3 nucleotides read TGTGCCAGCTCCCAAGGACAGCTAAGCACAGATACGCAGTATTTT. This sequence encodes CASSQGQLSTDTQYF.

This chain links TRBV28 with TRBJ1-5; TRBD1 matches 8 bases. Looked up from germline, CDR1 is MDHEN and CDR2 is SYDVKM. After removal of 1 base from V and 7 bases from J, the junction contained 6 bases not matched to a gene. The CDR3 spans 15 residues. In DNA form, the CDR3 reads TGTGCCAGCAGTTTATTCCAGGGGGCCGGGCAGCCCCAGCATTTT. Its translation: CASSLFQGAGQPQHF.

CDR3 residues: CASSIDSSSYGGVYEQYF. CDR3 bases: TGTGCCAGTAGTATTGATTCGAGCTCCTACGGGGGGGTTTACGAGCAGTACTTC. V gene TRBV19 combines with J gene TRBJ2-7; 8 bases align to TRBD2. The CDR3 loop spans 18 amino acids. Germline assignment: CDR1 LNHDA and CDR2 SQIVND (reference sequence). The V segment lost 3 bases and the J segment 4 bases; nucleotides outside the gene matches: 17. The whole variable domain, remainder taken from reference TRBV19 and TRBJ2-7, is DGGITQSPKYLFRKEGQNVTLSCEQNLNHDAMYWYRQDPGQGLRLIYYSQIVNDFQKGDIAEGYSVSREKKESFPLTVTSAQKNPTAFYLCASSIDSSSYGGVYEQYFGPGTRLTVT.

The chain couples TRBV7-2 to TRBJ2-7; TRBD1 matches 9 bases. J gave up 2 bases and V 3 bases, and 5 bases lay outside the gene matches. CDR3 length: 15 residues. Germline loops: CDR1 SGHTA, CDR2 FQGNSA. The CDR3 reads CASSLGQGETYEQYF. Written as DNA, the CDR3 is TGTGCCAGCAGCTTGGGACAGGGCGAAACCTACGAGCAGTACTTC.

This clone occurred a few times. The chain employs TRBV7-2 and TRBJ1-5; possible D gene TRBD1, 6 bases. Germline values: CDR1 SGHTA, CDR2 FQGNSA. With 3 bases removed from V and 8 bases from J, the gap between germline ends came to 11 bases. The CDR3 has 13 amino acids. CDR3 bases: TGTGCCAGCAGCTTCGGGGGGGCTGAGCCCCAGCATTTT. It codes for CASSFGGAEPQHF.